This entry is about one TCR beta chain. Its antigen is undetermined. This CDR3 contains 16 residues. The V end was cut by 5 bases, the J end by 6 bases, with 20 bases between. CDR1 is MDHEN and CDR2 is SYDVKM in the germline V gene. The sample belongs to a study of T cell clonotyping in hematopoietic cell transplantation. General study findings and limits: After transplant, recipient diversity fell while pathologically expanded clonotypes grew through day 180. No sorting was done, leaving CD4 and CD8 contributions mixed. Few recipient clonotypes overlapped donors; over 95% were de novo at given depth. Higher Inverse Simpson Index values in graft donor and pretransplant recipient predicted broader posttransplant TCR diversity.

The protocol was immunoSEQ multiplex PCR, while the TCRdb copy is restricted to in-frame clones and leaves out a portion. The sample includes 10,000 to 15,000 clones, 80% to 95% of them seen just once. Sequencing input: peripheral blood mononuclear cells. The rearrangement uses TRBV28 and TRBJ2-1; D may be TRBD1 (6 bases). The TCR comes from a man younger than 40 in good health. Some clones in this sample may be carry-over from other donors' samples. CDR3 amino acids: CASSPMGAGASNEQFF. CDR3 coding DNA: TGTGCCAGCAGTCCCATGGGGGCCGGCGCGAGCAATGAGCAGTTCTTC.